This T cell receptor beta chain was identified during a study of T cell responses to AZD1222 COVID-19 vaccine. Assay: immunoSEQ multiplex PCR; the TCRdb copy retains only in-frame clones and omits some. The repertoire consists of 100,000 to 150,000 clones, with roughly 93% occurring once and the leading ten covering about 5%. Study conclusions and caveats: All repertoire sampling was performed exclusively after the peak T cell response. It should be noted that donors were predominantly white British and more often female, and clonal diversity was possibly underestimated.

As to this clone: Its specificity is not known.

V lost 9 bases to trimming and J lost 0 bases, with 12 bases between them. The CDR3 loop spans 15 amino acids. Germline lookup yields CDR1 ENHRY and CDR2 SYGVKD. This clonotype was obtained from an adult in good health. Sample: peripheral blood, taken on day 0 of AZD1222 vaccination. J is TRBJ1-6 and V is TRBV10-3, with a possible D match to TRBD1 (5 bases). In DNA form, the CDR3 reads TGTGCCATTGGCGGGGGAGACTCCTATAATTCACCCCTCCACTTT. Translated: CAIGGGDSYNSPLHF.